The present TCR beta chain was sequenced within a study of T cell clonotyping in hematopoietic cell transplantation. Whole-study results and caveats: Higher Inverse Simpson Index values in graft donor and pretransplant recipient predicted broader posttransplant TCR diversity. Recipient TCR diversity dropped after transplant; expanded clonotypes rose from day 30 to 180.

The count of this clone is one. Its antigen is still unknown. CDR1 SNHLY and CDR2 FYNNEI come from the germline V gene. The length of the CDR3 is 14 residues. Trimming cost V 4 bases and J 7 bases; bases outside gene matches: 7. Using immunoSEQ multiplex PCR, the repertoire was profiled, and TCRdb retains in-frame clones only, with some absent. The repertoire consists of roughly 5,000 clones, with roughly 91% occurring once and the leading ten covering over 4.5%. The sequencing sample was made of peripheral blood mononuclear cells. This receptor was obtained from a man aged 35 to 55 in good health. Some clones in this sample may be carry-over from other donors' samples. This chain joins TRBV2 and TRBJ2-7; TRBD1 agrees at 10 bases. CDR3 sequence reads: CASSGRTGGAEQYF. The CDR3 region has the DNA TGTGCCAGCAGTGGACGGACAGGGGGAGCTGAGCAGTACTTC.